This T cell receptor beta chain stems from a study of blood T cells in healthy people across ages. Researchers collected 9.5 to 10 milliliters of peripheral blood from every single donor. Then a second PCR, running roughly 7 to 11 cycles, was carried out with a sample-barcoded 5' primer and a J-beta primer mix. Each single sample gave us at least 2.5 million CDR3-containing paired-end reads. One entry per CDR3 protein, called by TCRdb with MiXCR from the 5' RACE reads. The profile shows about 1.5 million distinct CDR3 sequences, 42% of them singletons. The sequenced sample consisted of blood. The receptor comes from a woman younger than 30 in good health.

CDR3 region: CASSSSGGPPYEQYF. CDR3 DNA sequence: TGCGCCAGCAGCTCTAGCGGGGGGCCTCCCTACGAGCAGTACTTC. The genes are TRBV5-1 and TRBJ2-7, with 11 nucleotides matching TRBD2. Germline assignment: CDR1 SGHRS and CDR2 YFSETQ. Trimming removed 3 bases from V and 2 bases from J; junction bases left unmatched: 4. This CDR3 has 15 residues. The variable domain in full, with the rest retrieved from reference TRBV5-1 and TRBJ2-7, is KAGVTQTPRYLIKTRGQQVTLSCSPISGHRSVSWYQQTPGQGLQFLFEYFSETQRNKGNFPGRFSGRQFSNSRSEMNVSTLELGDSALYLCASSSSGGPPYEQYFGPGTRLTVT.